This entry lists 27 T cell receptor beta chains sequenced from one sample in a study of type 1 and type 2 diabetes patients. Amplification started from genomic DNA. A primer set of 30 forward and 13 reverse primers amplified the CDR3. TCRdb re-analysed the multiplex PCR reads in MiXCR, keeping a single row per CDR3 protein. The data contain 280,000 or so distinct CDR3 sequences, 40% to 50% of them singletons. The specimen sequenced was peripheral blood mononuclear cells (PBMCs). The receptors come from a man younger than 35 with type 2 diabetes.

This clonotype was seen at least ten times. The CDR3 DNA reads TGTGCCTGGAATAGCGGGACAGGAGATGACGAGCAGTACTTC. Its translation is CAWNSGTGDDEQYF. The J gene is TRBJ2-7, the V gene TRBV30; D possibly uses TRBD1 or TRBD2 (8 bases each). The length of the CDR3 is 14 residues. The V gene's germline CDR1 is GTSNPN and CDR2 SVGIG (reference sequence). V was cut by 4 bases and J by 5 bases, with 18 bases left in between.

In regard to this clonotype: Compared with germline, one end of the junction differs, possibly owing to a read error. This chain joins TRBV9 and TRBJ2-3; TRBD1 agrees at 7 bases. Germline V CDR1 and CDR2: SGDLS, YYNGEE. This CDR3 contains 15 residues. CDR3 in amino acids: CASSVLGTVGGTQYF. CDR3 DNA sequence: TGTGCCAGCAGCGTTTTAGGGACAGTGGGTGGCACGCAGTACTTT.

Here the CDR3 DNA reads TGCAGTGCTGAGGGGAGCTCGAACACCGGGGAGCTGTTTTTT. Encoded protein: CSAEGSSNTGELFF. The chain recombines TRBV20-1 with TRBJ2-2; the D gene could be TRBD1 or TRBD2 (5 bases each). The CDR3 totals 14 residues. Germline values: CDR1 DFQATT, CDR2 SNEGSKA (reference sequence). The germline V and J ends were trimmed by 5 bases and 0 bases, with 10 bases remaining between them.

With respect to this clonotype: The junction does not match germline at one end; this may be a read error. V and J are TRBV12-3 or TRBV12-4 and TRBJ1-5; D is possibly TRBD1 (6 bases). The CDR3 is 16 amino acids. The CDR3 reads CASSLVGGASNQPQHF. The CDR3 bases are TGTGCCAGCAGCTTAGTCGGGGGGGCGAGCAATCAGCCCCAGCATTTT.

This chain's CDR3 is CASSPRESANYGYTF. CDR3 bases: TGTGCCAGTAGTCCACGGGAGTCGGCTAACTATGGCTACACCTTC. The chain combines TRBV19 with TRBJ1-2; D gene ambiguous. Germline V gives CDR1 LNHDA, CDR2 SQIVND (reference sequence). The length of the CDR3 is 15 residues. The V end lost 5 bases, the J end lost 0 bases, and 13 bases lay between the germline ends.

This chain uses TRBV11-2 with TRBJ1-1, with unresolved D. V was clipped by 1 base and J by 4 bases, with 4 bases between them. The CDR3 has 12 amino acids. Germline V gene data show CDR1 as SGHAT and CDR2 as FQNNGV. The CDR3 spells CASSLGITEAFF. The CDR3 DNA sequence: TGTGCCAGCAGCTTAGGTATCACTGAAGCTTTCTTT.

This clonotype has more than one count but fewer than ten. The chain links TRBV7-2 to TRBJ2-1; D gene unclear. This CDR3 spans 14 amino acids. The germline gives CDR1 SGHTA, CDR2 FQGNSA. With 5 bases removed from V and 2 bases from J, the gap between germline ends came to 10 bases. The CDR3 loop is CASSPALAYNEQFF. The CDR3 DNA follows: TGTGCCAGCAGCCCGGCACTTGCCTACAATGAGCAGTTCTTC. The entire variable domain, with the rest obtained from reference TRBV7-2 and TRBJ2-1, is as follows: GAGVSQSPSNKVTEKGKDVELRCDPISGHTALYWYRQSLGQGLEFLIYFQGNSAPDKSGLPSDRFSAERTGGSVSTLTIQRTQQEDSAVYLCASSPALAYNEQFFGPGTRLTVL.

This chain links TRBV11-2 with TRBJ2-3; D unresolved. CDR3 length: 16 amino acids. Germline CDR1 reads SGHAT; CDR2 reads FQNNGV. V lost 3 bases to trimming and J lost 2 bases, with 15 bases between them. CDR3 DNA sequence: TGTGCCAGCAGCTTGGTCACCCCCTTTGCCACAGATACGCAGTATTTT. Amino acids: CASSLVTPFATDTQYF.

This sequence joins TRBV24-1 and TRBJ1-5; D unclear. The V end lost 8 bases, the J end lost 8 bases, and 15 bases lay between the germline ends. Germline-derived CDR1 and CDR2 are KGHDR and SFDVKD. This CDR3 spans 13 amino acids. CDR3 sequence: CATNHQLGEPQHF. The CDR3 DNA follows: TGTGCCACCAACCATCAGCTGGGAGAGCCCCAGCATTTT.

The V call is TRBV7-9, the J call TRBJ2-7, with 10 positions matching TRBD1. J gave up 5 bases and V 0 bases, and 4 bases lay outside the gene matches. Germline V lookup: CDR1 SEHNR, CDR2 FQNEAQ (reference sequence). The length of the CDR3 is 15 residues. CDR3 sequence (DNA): TGTGCCAGCAGCTTAGCCGGGACAGGGGTGGACGAGCAGTACTTC. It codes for CASSLAGTGVDEQYF.

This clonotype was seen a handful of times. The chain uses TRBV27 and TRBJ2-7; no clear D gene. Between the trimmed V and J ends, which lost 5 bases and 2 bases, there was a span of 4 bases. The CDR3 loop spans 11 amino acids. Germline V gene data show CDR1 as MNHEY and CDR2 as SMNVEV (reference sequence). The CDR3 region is CASSPTYEQYF. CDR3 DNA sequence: TGTGCCAGCAGTCCCACCTACGAGCAGTACTTC.

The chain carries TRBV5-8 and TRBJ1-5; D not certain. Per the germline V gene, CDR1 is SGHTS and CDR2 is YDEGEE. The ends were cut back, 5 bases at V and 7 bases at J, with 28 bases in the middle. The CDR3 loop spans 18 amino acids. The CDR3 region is CASRSVLERVKSRQPQHF. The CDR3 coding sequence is TGTGCCAGCAGATCGGTTCTTGAGAGGGTAAAATCGAGGCAGCCCCAGCATTTT. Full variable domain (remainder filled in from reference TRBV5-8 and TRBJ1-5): EAGVTQSPTHLIKTRGQQATLRCSPISGHTSVYWYQQALGLGLQFLLWYDEGEERNRGNFPPRFSGRQFPNYSSELNVNALELEDSALYLCASRSVLERVKSRQPQHFGDGTRLSIL.

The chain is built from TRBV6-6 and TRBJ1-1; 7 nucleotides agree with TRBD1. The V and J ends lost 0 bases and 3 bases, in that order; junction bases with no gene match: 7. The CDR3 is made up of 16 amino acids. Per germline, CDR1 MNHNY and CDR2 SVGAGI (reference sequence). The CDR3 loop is CASSYSPAGGYTEAFF. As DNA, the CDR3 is TGTGCCAGCAGTTACTCCCCTGCAGGGGGGTACACTGAAGCTTTCTTT.

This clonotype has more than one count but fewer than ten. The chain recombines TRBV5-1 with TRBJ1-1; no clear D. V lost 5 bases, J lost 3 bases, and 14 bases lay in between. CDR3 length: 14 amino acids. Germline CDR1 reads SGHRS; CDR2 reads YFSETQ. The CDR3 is CASSRPGSDTEAFF. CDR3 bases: TGCGCCAGCAGTAGGCCGGGCAGCGACACTGAAGCTTTCTTT.

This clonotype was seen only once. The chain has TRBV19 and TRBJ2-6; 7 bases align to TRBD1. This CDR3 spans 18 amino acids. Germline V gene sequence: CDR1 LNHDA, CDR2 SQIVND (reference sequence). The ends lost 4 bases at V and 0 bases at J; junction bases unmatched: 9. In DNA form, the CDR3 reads TGTGCCAGTAGTACCCGGGACAGTCTTGTCTCTGGGGCCAACGTCCTGACTTTC. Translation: CASSTRDSLVSGANVLTF.

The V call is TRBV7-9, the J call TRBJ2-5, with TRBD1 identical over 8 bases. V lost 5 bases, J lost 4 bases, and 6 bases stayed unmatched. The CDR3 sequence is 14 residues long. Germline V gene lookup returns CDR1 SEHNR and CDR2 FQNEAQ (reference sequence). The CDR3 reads CASSRSGGGETQYF. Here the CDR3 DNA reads TGTGCCAGCAGCCGGTCAGGGGGCGGAGAGACCCAGTACTTC.

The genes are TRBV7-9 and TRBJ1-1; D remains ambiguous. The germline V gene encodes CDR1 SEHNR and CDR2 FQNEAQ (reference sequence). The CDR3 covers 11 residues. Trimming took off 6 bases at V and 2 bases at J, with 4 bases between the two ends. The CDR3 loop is CASRYNTEAFF. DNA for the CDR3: TGTGCCAGCAGATATAACACTGAAGCTTTCTTT.

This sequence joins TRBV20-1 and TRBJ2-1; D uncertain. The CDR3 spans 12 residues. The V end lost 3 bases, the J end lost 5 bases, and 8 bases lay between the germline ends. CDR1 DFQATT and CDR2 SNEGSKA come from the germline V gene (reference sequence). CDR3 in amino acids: CSASSANNEQFF. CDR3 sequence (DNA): TGCAGTGCTAGTTCAGCCAACAATGAGCAGTTCTTC.

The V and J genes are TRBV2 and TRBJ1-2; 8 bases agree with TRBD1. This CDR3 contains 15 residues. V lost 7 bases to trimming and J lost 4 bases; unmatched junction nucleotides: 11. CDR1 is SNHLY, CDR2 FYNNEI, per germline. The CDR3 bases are TGTGCCAGCAATCCGCAGGGGGCCTTATTCTATGGCTACACCTTC. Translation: CASNPQGALFYGYTF.

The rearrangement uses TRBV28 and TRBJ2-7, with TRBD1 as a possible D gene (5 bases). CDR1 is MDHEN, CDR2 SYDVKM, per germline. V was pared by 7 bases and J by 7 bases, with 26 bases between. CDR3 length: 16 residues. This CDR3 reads CASKSETGILVLEQYF. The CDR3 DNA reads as TGTGCCAGCAAGTCGGAAACAGGAATATTAGTCCTAGAGCAGTACTTC.

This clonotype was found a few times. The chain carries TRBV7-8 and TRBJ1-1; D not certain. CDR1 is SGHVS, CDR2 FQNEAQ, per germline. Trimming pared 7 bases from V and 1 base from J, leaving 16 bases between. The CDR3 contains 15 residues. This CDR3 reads CASMSAALGNTEAFF. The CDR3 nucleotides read TGTGCCAGCATGTCAGCGGCCCTGGGGAACACTGAAGCTTTCTTT.

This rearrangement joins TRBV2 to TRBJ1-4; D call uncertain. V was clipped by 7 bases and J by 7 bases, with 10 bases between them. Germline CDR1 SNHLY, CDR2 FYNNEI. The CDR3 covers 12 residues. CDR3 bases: TGTGCCAGCACGTATAGTAGTGAAAAACTGTTTTTT. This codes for CASTYSSEKLFF.

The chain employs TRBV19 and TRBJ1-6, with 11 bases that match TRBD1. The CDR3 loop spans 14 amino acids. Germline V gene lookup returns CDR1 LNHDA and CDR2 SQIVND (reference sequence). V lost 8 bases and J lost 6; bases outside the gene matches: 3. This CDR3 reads CASFGTGGNSPLHF. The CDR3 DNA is TGTGCCAGTTTCGGGACAGGGGGTAATTCACCCCTCCACTTT.

CDR3 DNA: TGTGCCACCAGCAGAGACGGGACCAACACCGGGGAGCTGTTTTTT. Its protein product is CATSRDGTNTGELFF. V gene TRBV15 combines with J gene TRBJ2-2; tentatively, D is TRBD1 or TRBD2 (5 bases each). The CDR3 runs to 15 residues. V lost 0 bases and J lost 2, with 7 bases in between. Germline V gives CDR1 LNHNV, CDR2 YYDKDF (reference sequence).

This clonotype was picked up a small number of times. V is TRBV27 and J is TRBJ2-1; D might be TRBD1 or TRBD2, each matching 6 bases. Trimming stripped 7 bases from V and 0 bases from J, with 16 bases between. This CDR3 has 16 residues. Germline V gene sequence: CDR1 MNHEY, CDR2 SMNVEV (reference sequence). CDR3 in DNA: TGTGCCAGCAAACCGGGGGCCCTAAGCTCCTACAATGAGCAGTTCTTC. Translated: CASKPGALSSYNEQFF.

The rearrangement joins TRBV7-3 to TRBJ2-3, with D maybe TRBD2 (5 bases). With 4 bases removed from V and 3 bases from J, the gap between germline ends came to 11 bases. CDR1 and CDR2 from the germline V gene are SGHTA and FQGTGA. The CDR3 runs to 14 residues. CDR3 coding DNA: TGTGCCAGCAGCTCGAACAGCGGAACAGATACGCAGTATTTT. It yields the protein CASSSNSGTDTQYF. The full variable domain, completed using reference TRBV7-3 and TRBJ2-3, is GAGVSQTPSNKVTEKGKYVELRCDPISGHTALYWYRQSLGQGPEFLIYFQGTGAADDSGLPNDRFFAVRPEGSVSTLKIQRTERGDSAVYLCASSSNSGTDTQYFGPGTRLTVL.

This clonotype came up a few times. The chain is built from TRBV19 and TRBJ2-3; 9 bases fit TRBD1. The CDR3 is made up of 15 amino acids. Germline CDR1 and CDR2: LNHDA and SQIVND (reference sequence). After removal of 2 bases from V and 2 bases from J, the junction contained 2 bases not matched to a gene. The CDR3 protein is CASSITGGVTDTQYF. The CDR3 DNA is TGTGCCAGTAGTATAACAGGGGGCGTCACAGATACGCAGTATTTT.